Listed below are T cell receptor beta chains from one sample, sequenced in a study of technical replicates of blood from several donors. The table came from immunoSEQ multiplex PCR; TCRdb's copy has only in-frame clones and leaves some out. The sample yields around 63,000 clones, 95% to 98% seen once. The sample was T cells isolated from PBMCs. Receptors originate from a human donor in good health. CDR3s include the opening cysteine and the closing phenylalanine or tryptophan. Each record gives: clone size, J gene, D gene, V gene, CDR3 DNA, CDR3 protein. A D gene is named only where the DNA matches it firmly. For some rows the clone size is stated as once, few or many, or as a class when expanded; others skip it.

>NA|TRBJ2-7|TRBD2|TRBV18
TGTGCCAGCTCACGGACTAGCGGGAATACCTACGAGCAGTACTTC
CASSRTSGNTYEQYF
>NA|TRBJ2-2|TRBD2|TRBV5-1
TGCGCCAGCAGCTTAGGACTAGCGGGGACCGGGGAGCTGTTTTTT
CASSLGLAGTGELFF
>NA|TRBJ1-2|NA|TRBV27
TGTGCCAGCAGCCCCCTTAAAGTTGCGGGCTACACCTTC
CASSPLKVAGYTF
>NA|TRBJ2-7|NA|TRBV5-4
TGTGCCAGCAGCTTGGGGGCCGGGGGCTACGAGCAGTACTTC
CASSLGAGGYEQYF
>once|TRBJ2-6|NA|TRBV7-9
TGTGCCAGCAGCTTAGGAACAGGCACCTCTGGGGCCAACGTCCTGACTTTC
CASSLGTGTSGANVLTF
>NA|TRBJ2-3|TRBD2|TRBV7-2
TGTGCCAGCAGCCCGGGGACTAGTGCAGATACGCAGTATTTT
CASSPGTSADTQYF
>once|TRBJ1-2|TRBD1|TRBV4-1
TGCGCCAGCAGCCAAACCGACAGGGACTATGGCTACACCTTC
CASSQTDRDYGYTF
>NA|TRBJ2-7|TRBD2|TRBV11-2
TGTGCCAGCAGCTACCCCTTTCGACTAGCGGGAGACCCCTACGAGCAGTACTTC
CASSYPFRLAGDPYEQYF
>NA|TRBJ2-1|TRBD2|TRBV11-3
TGTGCCAGCAGCTTAGATAGCGGGGGTAGCTCCTACAATGAGCAGTTCTTC
CASSLDSGGSSYNEQFF
>NA|TRBJ2-4|NA|TRBV7-9
TGTGCCAGCAGCGTTGCGGGATCCGGGGACATTCAGTACTTC
CASSVAGSGDIQYF
>NA|TRBJ1-5|NA|TRBV19
TGTGCCAGTAGTACCCGGGCAGGGGGCAATCAGCCCCAGCATTTT
CASSTRAGGNQPQHF
>NA|TRBJ1-1|NA|TRBV7-6
TGTGCCAGCAGCCACAGGGTTGAAGCTTTCTTT
CASSHRVEAFF
>NA|TRBJ1-6|NA|TRBV9
TGTGCCAGCAGCGTCAATTCCTCACCCCTCCACTTT
CASSVNSSPLHF
>once|TRBJ2-3|NA|TRBV11-3
TGTGCCAGCAGCTTAACTAGTGGCCCAGATACGCAGTATTTT
CASSLTSGPDTQYF
>NA|TRBJ2-6|NA|TRBV2
TGTGCCAGCAGCCCCAGGAGGCTGCCCTCTGGGGCCAACGTCCTGACTTTC
CASSPRRLPSGANVLTF
>NA|TRBJ1-2|NA|TRBV11-2
TGTGCCAGCAGCCTATTTACAGGTGATGGCTACACCTTC
CASSLFTGDGYTF
>few|TRBJ1-1|NA|TRBV30
TGTGCCTGGAGTGTACAGTCCACTGAAGCTTTCTTT
CAWSVQSTEAFF
>NA|TRBJ2-1|TRBD2|TRBV7-6
TGTGCCAGCAGCTTAGCCGGGACTAGCGCCAATGAGCAGTTCTTC
CASSLAGTSANEQFF
>NA|TRBJ1-1|NA|TRBV7-9
TGTGCCAGCAGCTTCTTGTCAGGGCCCATGGCGGCTTTCTTT
CASSFLSGPMAAFF
>few|TRBJ2-7|TRBD2|TRBV9
TGTGCCAGCAGCCCACTCAGCACCGGGACTAGCACCTTCGAGCAGTACTTC
CASSPLSTGTSTFEQYF
>NA|TRBJ2-1|TRBD1|TRBV6-1
TGTGCCAGCAGTCCGGGACAGGGTTATTATGAGCAGTTCTTC
CASSPGQGYYEQFF
>NA|TRBJ1-6|TRBD1|TRBV11-3
TGTGCCAGCAGCACTCGGACAGGGCAATCACCCCTCCACTTT
CASSTRTGQSPLHF
>NA|TRBJ2-2|TRBD1|TRBV19
TGTGCCAGCCGACAGGGAATAACCGGGGAGCTGTTTTTT
CASRQGITGELFF
>NA|TRBJ1-1|NA|TRBV6-6
TGTGCCAGCAGTTACTCGATGCGGAGGACCACTGAAGCTTTCTTT
CASSYSMRRTTEAFF
>NA|TRBJ1-2|NA|TRBV11-2
TGTGCCAGCAGCCGGCTGCAGGGCGACTATGGCTACACCTTC
CASSRLQGDYGYTF
>NA|TRBJ2-2|NA|TRBV29-1
TGCAGCGCCCAGGGCACCGGGGAGCTGTTTTTT
CSAQGTGELFF
>NA|TRBJ1-2|NA|TRBV9
TGTGCCAGCAGCTTGAATCCGCTGAGTAACTATGGCTACACCTTC
CASSLNPLSNYGYTF